What follows describes a single T cell receptor beta chain. Antigen: not known. This sample was taken from a study of PD-L1 blockade in urothelial cancer. Findings and limits, study-wide: Survival was better when pretreatment blood TCR clonality fell below the median.

TCRdb keeps only in-frame clones here, not all; method: immunoSEQ multiplex PCR. The table lists around 68,000 clones, roughly four fifths of them singletons. Time point in this sample: pretreatment peripheral blood. The origin of this receptor is a man aged 70 or older with urothelial cancer. The sequencing used PBMCs, collected around atezolizumab (anti-PD-L1) treatment.

The CDR3 loop reads CASSNSRGPNQPQHF. Written as DNA, the CDR3 is TGTGCCAGCAGCAATTCTCGGGGTCCCAATCAGCCCCAGCATTTT. This chain connects TRBV27 to TRBJ1-5, with D uncertain. CDR1 is MNHEY and CDR2 is SMNVEV in the germline V gene (reference sequence). CDR3 length: 15 amino acids. The V end lost 6 bases, the J end lost 3 bases, and 15 bases lay between the germline ends.